What follows are 27 T cell receptor beta chains derived from one specimen sequenced in a study of siplizumab effects on memory and regulatory T cells. TCRdb's table, derived via immunoSEQ multiplex PCR, lists solely in-frame clones and lacks some. The sample lists more than 75,000 clones, more than 85% occurring once. The material sequenced was CD8+ T cells sorted from blood. The source is a human donor in good health.

V usage is TRBV7-2 and J usage is TRBJ2-7, with D hard to call. Trimming pared 5 bases from V and 6 bases from J, leaving 14 bases between. The CDR3 covers 13 residues. Germline loops: CDR1 SGHTA, CDR2 FQGNSA. The CDR3 spells CASSIRTGREQYF. For the CDR3, the DNA is TGTGCCAGCAGCATACGGACCGGGCGCGAGCAGTACTTC.

V and J are TRBV9 and TRBJ1-2; D unresolved. Trimming shortened V by 0 bases and J by 7 bases, and 16 bases separated the two germline ends. Germline V gene data show CDR1 as SGDLS and CDR2 as YYNGEE. This CDR3 contains 15 residues. The CDR3 loop is CASSVANGPGSGYTF. DNA of the CDR3: TGTGCCAGCAGCGTAGCTAATGGGCCTGGAAGTGGCTACACCTTC.

The chain uses TRBV19 and TRBJ2-7, with unresolved D. This CDR3 is built from 13 residues. Germline V lookup: CDR1 LNHDA, CDR2 SQIVND (reference sequence). Trimming shortened V by 5 bases and J by 2 bases, and 10 bases separated the two germline ends. CDR3 bases: TGTGCCAGTAGTGCAGGAACCACCTACGAGCAGTACTTC. Its translation: CASSAGTTYEQYF.

This clone was seen once. The J gene is TRBJ2-1, the V gene TRBV9; D is possibly TRBD2 (6 bases). Deletions cut 1 base from V and 4 bases from J, with 12 bases between. The CDR3 is 15 residues long. Germline V gene data show CDR1 as SGDLS and CDR2 as YYNGEE. The chain's CDR3 is CASSVSGSGYNEQFF. Here the CDR3 DNA reads TGTGCCAGCAGCGTAAGCGGTAGCGGATACAATGAGCAGTTCTTC.

This clone has ten or more counts. The gene calls are TRBV7-9 and TRBJ1-2; the D gene is possibly TRBD1 (5 bases). The V end was cut by 6 bases, the J end by 8 bases, with 16 bases between. The length of the CDR3 is 13 residues. Germline CDR1 SEHNR, CDR2 FQNEAQ (reference sequence). The CDR3 sequence is CASRGGSQGGYTF. The CDR3 region has the DNA TGTGCCAGCAGGGGGGGATCGCAAGGAGGCTACACCTTC.

The rearrangement joins TRBV4-2 to TRBJ2-7; D not certain. Trimming removed 1 base at V and 2 bases at J, with 12 bases between. The germline V gene encodes CDR1 LGHNA and CDR2 YNFKEQ. The CDR3 has 15 amino acids. CDR3 sequence reads: CASSQGAGSTYEQYF. In nucleotides, the CDR3 is TGTGCCAGCAGCCAAGGGGCAGGCTCAACCTACGAGCAGTACTTC.

The rearrangement uses TRBV11-2 and TRBJ2-3; perhaps TRBD1 as D (6 bases). Between the trimmed V and J ends, which lost 5 bases and 4 bases, there was a span of 22 bases. Germline values: CDR1 SGHAT, CDR2 FQNNGV. This CDR3 is 17 amino acids long. CDR3 sequence (DNA): TGTGCCAGCAGCCGCTTCCGGGACACTCTGGGGGCAGATACGCAGTATTTT. As protein: CASSRFRDTLGADTQYF.

The rearrangement links TRBV2 to TRBJ1-1; TRBD1 agrees at 10 bases. The ends lost 6 bases at V and 0 bases at J; junction bases unmatched: 1. Germline loops: CDR1 SNHLY, CDR2 FYNNEI. CDR3 length: 14 amino acids. CDR3 loop: CASSGQGVNTEAFF. As DNA, the CDR3 is TGTGCCAGCAGCGGACAGGGGGTGAACACTGAAGCTTTCTTT.

The chain combines TRBV7-2 with TRBJ2-3; 12 positions match TRBD2. The CDR3 contains 16 residues. Germline trimming cut 5 bases from V and 2 bases from J; bases unmatched to any gene: 5. The V gene's germline CDR1 is SGHTA and CDR2 FQGNSA. The CDR3 loop reads CASSLRLAGDTDTQYF. For the CDR3, the DNA is TGTGCCAGCAGCCTCCGACTAGCGGGGGACACAGATACGCAGTATTTT.

The chain uses TRBV6-5 and TRBJ2-4; 8 nucleotides agree with TRBD1. V shed 6 bases, J shed 8 bases, and the junction held 6 bases outside the gene matches. The germline V gene has CDR1 MNHEY and CDR2 SVGAGI. The CDR3 is 13 amino acids. Here the CDR3 DNA reads TGTGCCAGCAGGGACAGGGAAGGGTACATTCAGTACTTC. It specifies CASRDREGYIQYF.

The J gene is TRBJ2-7, the V gene TRBV4-1, with D unresolved. The V gene lost 9 bases and the J gene lost 6 bases, with 6 bases spanning the gap. CDR1 is MGHRA and CDR2 is YSYEKL in the germline V gene. The CDR3 length is 9 residues. CDR3 sequence reads: CARGCEQYF. DNA of the CDR3: TGCGCCAGGGGGTGCGAGCAGTACTTC.

V gene TRBV12-1 combines with J gene TRBJ1-5. TRBV12-1 is a pseudogene. This CDR3 has 13 residues. CDR3 nucleotides: TGTGCCAGCAGCTTTTCATGGTGGCAGCCCCAGCATTTT. Translated: CASSFSWWQPQHF.

CDR3: CASSSTPLEQYF. The CDR3 nucleotides are TGTGCCAGCAGCTCAACCCCCTTGGAGCAGTACTTC. The chain joins TRBV11-2 to TRBJ2-7; no reliable D call. The CDR3 totals 12 residues. Looked up from germline, CDR1 is SGHAT and CDR2 is FQNNGV. The V end was cut by 4 bases, the J end by 7 bases, with 11 bases between.

The rearrangement joins TRBV7-9 to TRBJ1-2, with 9 bases fitting TRBD1. The V segment lost 4 bases and the J segment 6 bases; nucleotides outside the gene matches: 3. Germline lookup yields CDR1 SEHNR and CDR2 FQNEAQ (reference sequence). There are 13 residues in the CDR3. CDR3 protein: CASSSGQGNGYTF. Here the CDR3 DNA reads TGTGCCAGCAGCTCGGGACAGGGAAATGGCTACACCTTC.

The rearrangement links TRBV5-1 to TRBJ1-2; D not resolved. Germline V gene data show CDR1 as SGHRS and CDR2 as YFSETQ. The CDR3 covers 16 residues. V was cut by 3 bases and J by 0 bases, with 15 bases left in between. The CDR3 coding sequence is TGCGCCAGCAGCTGGAGGGAGACGGAGTCTAACTATGGCTACACCTTC. This encodes CASSWRETESNYGYTF. The variable domain in full, with the rest retrieved from reference TRBV5-1 and TRBJ1-2, is KAGVTQTPRYLIKTRGQQVTLSCSPISGHRSVSWYQQTPGQGLQFLFEYFSETQRNKGNFPGRFSGRQFSNSRSEMNVSTLELGDSALYLCASSWRETESNYGYTFGSGTRLTVV.

The rearrangement links TRBV7-9 to TRBJ2-7; 14 nucleotides align to TRBD2. J gave up 0 bases and V 5 bases, and 9 bases lay outside the gene matches. The CDR3 is 18 amino acids. Germline values: CDR1 SEHNR, CDR2 FQNEAQ (reference sequence). The CDR3 is CASSLRLAGGPSSYEQYF. The CDR3 nucleotides are TGTGCCAGCAGCCTCAGACTAGCGGGAGGGCCCTCCTCCTACGAGCAGTACTTC.

CDR3 coding DNA: TGTGCCAGCAGCTTATTCGCGGGGGGCCAAGAGACCCAGTACTTC. Residues: CASSLFAGGQETQYF. The chain carries TRBV7-2 and TRBJ2-5; 8 bases are a match to TRBD2. The junction had 3 bases not matched to a gene; V was cut back by 2 bases and J by 1 base. The CDR3 is 15 amino acids. Per the germline V gene, CDR1 is SGHTA and CDR2 is FQGNSA.

This clone was recorded once. This chain joins TRBV4-3 and TRBJ2-3; 8 positions agree with TRBD2. The germline V gene encodes CDR1 LGHNA and CDR2 YSLEER. There are 17 residues in the CDR3. Losses at the gene ends were 0 bases for V and 4 bases for J; bases not matched to a gene: 9. In nucleotides, the CDR3 is TGCGCCAGCAGCCAAGATCGGGGACTAGTAGGTCCAGATACGCAGTATTTT. It specifies CASSQDRGLVGPDTQYF.

J is TRBJ1-2 and V is TRBV5-6, with D possibly matching TRBD1 (6 bases). Trimming took off 1 base at V and 4 bases at J, with 11 bases between the two ends. CDR1 SGHDT and CDR2 YYEEEE come from the germline V gene. The CDR3 covers 14 residues. The CDR3 reads CASSLTGTSYGYTF. CDR3 sequence (DNA): TGTGCCAGCAGCTTGACCGGGACAAGCTATGGCTACACCTTC.

J is TRBJ2-5 and V is TRBV7-9; D is possibly TRBD2 (5 bases). Trimming cost V 5 bases and J 5 bases, with 18 bases left between them. Looked up from germline, CDR1 is SEHNR and CDR2 is FQNEAQ (reference sequence). This CDR3 region has 15 residues. Here the CDR3 DNA reads TGTGCCAGCAGCCCTGCGGAGGCCCTTTCGGAGACCCAGTACTTC. This codes for CASSPAEALSETQYF.

The rearrangement uses TRBV5-4 and TRBJ2-1, with 10 nucleotides matching TRBD2. V was clipped by 0 bases and J by 4 bases; unmatched bases: 1. Germline V gene data show CDR1 as SGHNT and CDR2 as YYREEE (reference sequence). The CDR3 loop spans 15 amino acids. The CDR3 sequence: CASSLGLAGYNEQFF. The CDR3 DNA sequence: TGTGCCAGCAGCTTGGGACTAGCGGGTTACAATGAGCAGTTCTTC.

The V and J genes are TRBV5-1 and TRBJ1-2, with 7 bases that match TRBD1. CDR3 size: 16 residues. CDR1 is SGHRS and CDR2 is YFSETQ in the germline V gene. V trimming: 2 bases; J trimming: 3 bases; junction bases outside the gene matches: 10. The DNA for the CDR3 is TGCGCCAGCAGCTTACCGACAGGGCCGGGGGACTATGGCTACACCTTC. This translates into CASSLPTGPGDYGYTF. The whole variable domain, remainder taken from reference TRBV5-1 and TRBJ1-2, is KAGVTQTPRYLIKTRGQQVTLSCSPISGHRSVSWYQQTPGQGLQFLFEYFSETQRNKGNFPGRFSGRQFSNSRSEMNVSTLELGDSALYLCASSLPTGPGDYGYTFGSGTRLTVV.

This chain links TRBV29-1 with TRBJ2-1; 7 nucleotides align to TRBD2. The J segment lost 2 bases and the V segment lost 7 bases, leaving 8 bases of the junction unmatched. The germline gives CDR1 SQVTM, CDR2 ANQGSEA. There are 14 residues in the CDR3. CDR3 sequence: CSARGGKAYNEQFF. The CDR3 bases are TGCAGCGCCCGCGGGGGAAAAGCCTACAATGAGCAGTTCTTC.

The V gene is TRBV27, the J gene TRBJ2-7; D is tentatively TRBD1 or TRBD2 (5 bases each). The CDR3 length is 14 residues. V was shortened by 4 bases and J by 2 bases, with 12 bases between the two germline ends. Germline V gives CDR1 MNHEY, CDR2 SMNVEV (reference sequence). The CDR3 nucleotides are TGTGCCAGCAGTTGGGGACGCGCACCCTACGAGCAGTACTTC. Translated: CASSWGRAPYEQYF.

V gene TRBV6-5 combines with J gene TRBJ2-7; D gene uncertain. The germline V gene has CDR1 MNHEY and CDR2 SVGAGI. V shed 7 bases and J shed 1 base, with 14 bases lying between them. This CDR3 spans 14 amino acids. DNA for the CDR3: TGTGCCAGCACCCCGGCGCCCGCTTCCTACGAGCAGTACTTC. It is translated as CASTPAPASYEQYF.

V and J are TRBV6-6 and TRBJ2-7, with 7 bases identical to TRBD1. The CDR3 extends over 12 amino acids. The germline gives CDR1 MNHNY, CDR2 SVGAGI (reference sequence). In nucleotides, the CDR3 is TGTGCGTCGTCGACAGGGAACAACGAGCAGTACTTC. As protein: CASSTGNNEQYF.

This clone appeared once. V is TRBV27 and J is TRBJ2-1, with D hard to call. The CDR3 runs to 12 residues. The germline V gene encodes CDR1 MNHEY and CDR2 SMNVEV (reference sequence). V lost 5 bases and J lost 5, with 7 bases in between. The CDR3 reads CASSRIDNEQFF. The CDR3 DNA follows: TGTGCCAGCAGTCGGATCGACAATGAGCAGTTCTTC.